What follows is one T cell receptor (beta chain) and its context. This same CDR3 is encoded by further DNA sequences in the sample. This record belongs to a study of cytomegalovirus exposure and HLA in healthy donors. In the PCR, 60 Vbeta and 13 Jbeta primers were used. Generated by immunoSEQ multiplex PCR, the TCRdb table keeps only in-frame clones and is missing some. The table lists about 110,000 clones, about 79% of them singletons, with 2.5% to 3% in the top ten. Germline assignment: CDR1 SGHRS and CDR2 YFSETQ. With 0 bases clipped from V and 4 bases from J, the junction kept 5 bases outside the gene matches. This CDR3 is 15 amino acids long. At collection, donors were nominally healthy, but unrecorded immune exposures were probable.

This TCR came from a woman aged 18-29 years in good health and CMV-seropositive. The chain is built from TRBV5-1 and TRBJ2-5, with 8 bases aligning to TRBD1. Material for sequencing was PBMCs. The CDR3 DNA is TGCGCCAGCAGCTTGGGGGGTGACAGGGGAGAGACCCAGTACTTC. Translation: CASSLGGDRGETQYF.